The 11 T cell receptor beta chains below come from one sample, sequenced in a study of blood T cells in healthy people across ages. Sample-barcoded 5' priming and a J-beta primer mix drove a second PCR of roughly 6 to 12 cycles. TCRdb recomputed calls from the 5' RACE reads with MiXCR, one row per CDR3 protein. Here the sample spans 600,000 or so distinct CDR3 sequences, 20% to 25% being singletons. Input material: blood. These receptors were obtained from a man in his sixties or seventies in good health.

The sample holds a few counts of this clonotype. V is TRBV5-1 and J is TRBJ2-7; TRBD1 matches 7 bases. The J segment lost 1 base and the V segment lost 6 bases, leaving 10 bases of the junction unmatched. CDR3 length: 15 residues. Germline CDR1 SGHRS, CDR2 YFSETQ. DNA of the CDR3: TGCGCCAGCAAAGAACCAGGGGGACCTTCCTACGAGCAGTACTTC. Encoded protein: CASKEPGGPSYEQYF.

This clonotype was detected a few times. CDR3 residues: CATWTGYNTDTQYF. As DNA, the CDR3 is TGTGCCACCTGGACAGGGTACAACACAGATACGCAGTATTTT. The chain uses TRBV24-1 and TRBJ2-3; 8 positions agree with TRBD1. V lost 9 bases, J lost 2 bases, and 6 bases stayed unmatched. Per the germline V gene, CDR1 is KGHDR and CDR2 is SFDVKD. The CDR3 has 14 residues.

In regard to this clonotype: Mismatch with germline at one junction end may stem from a read error. The chain employs TRBV14 and TRBJ2-4, with D unresolved. This CDR3 spans 14 amino acids. Germline V lookup: CDR1 SGHDN, CDR2 FVKESK. For the CDR3, the DNA is TGTGCCTGCAGCCAGGAACTAAACAAAAACATTCAGTACTTC. Translation gives CACSQELNKNIQYF.

This clonotype was seen a handful of times. The chain is built from TRBV7-6 and TRBJ2-5; 7 positions match TRBD1. After removal of 2 bases from V and 4 bases from J, the junction contained 10 bases not matched to a gene. This CDR3 comprises 16 residues. CDR1 and CDR2 from the germline V gene are SGHVS and FNYEAQ. As DNA, the CDR3 is TGTGCCAGCAGCTTATTTTCTAGACAGGGTGGAGAGACCCAGTACTTC. It codes for CASSLFSRQGGETQYF.

This clonotype was counted ten times or more. V usage is TRBV28 and J usage is TRBJ2-3; 9 bases line up with TRBD1. There are 15 residues in the CDR3. The trim removed 7 bases at V and 4 bases at J, leaving 9 bases unmatched. CDR1 is MDHEN and CDR2 is SYDVKM in the germline V gene. The CDR3 is CASTLQGARSDTQYF. CDR3 nucleotides: TGTGCCAGCACCCTACAGGGGGCGCGATCAGATACGCAGTATTTT.

Many counts were recorded for this clonotype. The chain has TRBV7-2 and TRBJ2-5; D is ambiguous. Trimming pared 1 base from V and 6 bases from J, leaving 3 bases between. Germline assignment: CDR1 SGHTA and CDR2 FQGNSA. The CDR3 covers 11 residues. This chain's CDR3 is CASSLGKTQYF. DNA of the CDR3: TGTGCCAGCAGCTTAGGGAAGACCCAGTACTTC.

This clonotype was detected a few times. The rearrangement uses TRBV10-3 and TRBJ2-2; D is ambiguous. CDR3 length: 15 amino acids. V was shortened by 0 bases and J by 7 bases, with 12 bases between the two germline ends. Germline V lookup: CDR1 ENHRY, CDR2 SYGVKD. CDR3 protein: CAISESAAVGGELFF. The DNA of the CDR3 is TGTGCCATCAGTGAGTCCGCGGCCGTTGGCGGGGAGCTGTTTTTT.

This clonotype was recorded a few times. V and J are TRBV3-1 and TRBJ2-2; D uncertain. V dropped 0 bases and J dropped 3 bases, with 8 bases sitting between them. Germline loops: CDR1 LGHDT, CDR2 YNNKEL (reference sequence). The CDR3 spans 15 residues. The CDR3 protein is CASSQDLVYTGELFF. Written as DNA, the CDR3 is TGTGCCAGCAGCCAAGATCTTGTTTACACCGGGGAGCTGTTTTTT.

The CDR3 reads CASSPRGPQNTGELFF. In DNA, the CDR3 is TGTGCCAGCAGCCCCCGTGGGCCCCAGAACACCGGGGAGCTGTTTTTT. V is TRBV11-2 and J is TRBJ2-2; D not resolved. The CDR3 length is 16 residues. V lost 5 bases to trimming and J lost 1 base, with 14 bases between them. In germline, CDR1 is SGHAT, CDR2 FQNNGV.

Of note for this clonotype: A much larger clonotype is one base distant, so this may be a read error. The rearrangement joins TRBV10-3 to TRBJ2-2; a weak D match, TRBD2 (5 bases). The CDR3 loop spans 11 amino acids. Germline V gene lookup returns CDR1 ENHRY and CDR2 SYGVKD. The ends were cut back, 8 bases at V and 4 bases at J, with 5 bases in the middle. CDR3 DNA: TGTGCCATCGAGGGCACCGGGGAGCTGTTTTTT. The encoded protein is CAIEGTGELFF.

The chain is built from TRBV20-1 and TRBJ2-7, with a tentative D call TRBD1 (6 bases). The CDR3 extends over 15 amino acids. Germline CDR1 DFQATT, CDR2 SNEGSKA (reference sequence). Trimming took 3 bases from V and 0 from J, leaving 15 bases between them. The CDR3 sequence is CSASGSQGTSYEQYF. CDR3 bases: TGCAGTGCTAGCGGGTCCCAGGGGACCTCCTACGAGCAGTACTTC.